The 10 T cell receptor beta chains below come from one sample, sequenced in a study of beta chain features in type 1 diabetes. The isolated RNA, all of it, was reverse transcribed, so expressed TCRB transcripts were what got sequenced. The table came from immunoSEQ multiplex PCR; TCRdb's copy has only in-frame clones and leaves some out. The repertoire holds more than 250,000 clones, about 13% seen once, with about 0.017% in the top ten. No antigen has been identified for these receptors. General observations from the study: Type 1 diabetes patients had TCRB CDR3s that were shorter (moderately but significantly so) in all four CD4+ subsets.

Sequenced: naive CD4+ T cells from blood. The receptors derive from a man between 25 and 39 years old with type 1 diabetes.

This sequence joins TRBV11-2 and TRBJ2-1; 10 bases match TRBD2. This CDR3 is built from 15 residues. The junction had 3 bases not matched to a gene; V was cut back by 5 bases and J by 2 bases. From germline, CDR1 is SGHAT and CDR2 FQNNGV. CDR3 in amino acids: CASSQREGAYNEQFF. CDR3 bases: TGTGCCAGCAGCCAGCGGGAGGGCGCCTACAATGAGCAGTTCTTC.

V is TRBV4-3 and J is TRBJ2-7; D is unclear. The CDR3 runs 13 residues. V was clipped by 0 bases and J by 6 bases, with 9 bases between them. Germline V gene lookup returns CDR1 LGHNA and CDR2 YSLEER. CDR3 protein: CASSQDQRSEQYF. The CDR3 nucleotides are TGCGCCAGCAGCCAAGATCAACGCAGCGAGCAGTACTTC.

J is TRBJ2-5 and V is TRBV7-2; weak D call: TRBD2 (6 bases). Trimming cost V 6 bases and J 3 bases, with 11 bases left between them. The germline V gene has CDR1 SGHTA and CDR2 FQGNSA. There are 13 residues in the CDR3. The CDR3 here is CASSWAGKETQYF. For the CDR3, the DNA is TGTGCCAGCAGTTGGGCGGGGAAAGAGACCCAGTACTTC. The full variable domain, completed using reference TRBV7-2 and TRBJ2-5, is GAGVSQSPSNKVTEKGKDVELRCDPISGHTALYWYRQSLGQGLEFLIYFQGNSAPDKSGLPSDRFSAERTGGSVSTLTIQRTQQEDSAVYLCASSWAGKETQYFGPGTRLLVL.

This clone was detected once. This sequence joins TRBV25-1 and TRBJ1-1, with 7 bases that match TRBD1. The V gene end was trimmed by 4 bases and the J gene end by 2 bases; junction bases not matched to a gene: 4. The CDR3 is 14 residues long. Looked up from germline, CDR1 is MGHDK and CDR2 is SYGVNS. Here the CDR3 DNA reads TGTGCCAGCAGTGTGCGGGACAGAAACACTGAAGCTTTCTTT. It encodes CASSVRDRNTEAFF. Complete variable domain (other parts from reference TRBV25-1 and TRBJ1-1): EADIYQTPRYLVIGTGKKITLECSQTMGHDKMYWYQQDPGMELHLIHYSYGVNSTEKGDLSSESTVSRIRTEHFPLTLESARPSHTSQYLCASSVRDRNTEAFFGQGTRLTVV.

The chain recombines TRBV28 with TRBJ1-1; D unclear. The CDR3 length is 12 residues. The germline V gene encodes CDR1 MDHEN and CDR2 SYDVKM. V was clipped by 10 bases and J by 3 bases, with 12 bases between them. CDR3 residues: CATTRSYTEAFF. CDR3 DNA sequence: TGTGCCACCACCAGAAGTTACACTGAAGCTTTCTTT.

The rearrangement links TRBV15 to TRBJ2-7, with 8 bases fitting TRBD2. CDR3 length: 13 residues. Trimming took 6 bases from V and 1 from J; bases not matched to a gene: 2. Germline CDR1 LNHNV, CDR2 YYDKDF (reference sequence). The CDR3 DNA follows: TGTGCCACCAGAGCTAGCGGGTCCTACGAGCAGTACTTC. As protein: CATRASGSYEQYF.

The rearrangement uses TRBV29-1 and TRBJ2-1; weak D call: TRBD2 (6 bases). The ends were cut back, 6 bases at V and 3 bases at J, with 18 bases in the middle. This CDR3 is built from 15 residues. CDR1 and CDR2 from the germline V gene are SQVTM and ANQGSEA. This CDR3 reads CSVADPGLNYNEQFF. CDR3 DNA: TGCAGCGTCGCCGACCCGGGACTTAACTACAATGAGCAGTTCTTC.

The chain employs TRBV9 and TRBJ2-5, with TRBD1 matching over 8 bases. Trimming at V came to 7 bases and at J to 2 bases, leaving 4 bases not matched to a gene. Germline-derived CDR1 and CDR2 are SGDLS and YYNGEE. The CDR3 covers 13 residues. The CDR3 nucleotides read TGTGCCAGCTCCGGGACAGGACAAGAGACCCAGTACTTC. It specifies CASSGTGQETQYF. The full variable domain, completed using reference TRBV9 and TRBJ2-5, is DSGVTQTPKHLITATGQRVTLRCSPRSGDLSVYWYQQSLDQGLQFLIQYYNGEERAKGNILERFSAQQFPDLHSELNLSSLELGDSALYFCASSGTGQETQYFGPGTRLLVL.

This chain joins TRBV28 and TRBJ2-1; a weak D match, TRBD2 (5 bases). Per the germline V gene, CDR1 is MDHEN and CDR2 is SYDVKM. Trimming removed 6 bases from V and 9 bases from J, with 15 bases in between. The CDR3 runs to 13 residues. The CDR3 region is CASSLKWRIEQFF. CDR3 in DNA: TGTGCCAGCAGCCTAAAATGGAGGATTGAGCAGTTCTTC.

This clone was picked up a small number of times. The rearrangement joins TRBV4-2 to TRBJ2-7, with 9 bases matching TRBD2. Germline CDR1 is LGHNA and CDR2 is YNFKEQ. The CDR3 is 15 residues long. Trimming at V came to 0 bases and at J to 4 bases, leaving 4 bases not matched to a gene. The CDR3 nucleotides read TGTGCCAGCAGCCAAGACGGCGGGAGGGCGTACGAGCAGTACTTC. Translated: CASSQDGGRAYEQYF.